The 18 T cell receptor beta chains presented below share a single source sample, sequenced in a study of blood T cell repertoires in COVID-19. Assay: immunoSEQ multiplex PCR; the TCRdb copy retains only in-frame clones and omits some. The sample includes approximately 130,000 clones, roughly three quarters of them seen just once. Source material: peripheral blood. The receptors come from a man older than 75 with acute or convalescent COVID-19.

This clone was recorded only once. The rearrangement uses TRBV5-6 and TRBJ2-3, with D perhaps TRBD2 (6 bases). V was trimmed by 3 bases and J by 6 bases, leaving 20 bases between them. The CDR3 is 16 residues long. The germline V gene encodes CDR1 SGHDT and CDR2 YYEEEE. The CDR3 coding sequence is TGTGCCAGCAGCTCCGGGGGAGCTTTTTTGCGGGATACGCAGTATTTT. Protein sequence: CASSSGGAFLRDTQYF.

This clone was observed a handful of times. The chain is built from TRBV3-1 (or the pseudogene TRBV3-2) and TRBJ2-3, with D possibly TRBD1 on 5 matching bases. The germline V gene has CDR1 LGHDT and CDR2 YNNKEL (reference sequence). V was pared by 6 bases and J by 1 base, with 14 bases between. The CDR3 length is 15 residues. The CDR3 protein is CASRYRLSGTDTQYF. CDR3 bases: TGTGCCAGCAGGTACAGGCTTTCCGGCACAGATACGCAGTATTTT.

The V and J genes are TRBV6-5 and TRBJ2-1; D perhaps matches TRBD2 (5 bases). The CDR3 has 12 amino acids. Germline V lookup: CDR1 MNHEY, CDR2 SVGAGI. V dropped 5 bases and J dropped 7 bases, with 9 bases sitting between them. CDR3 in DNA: TGTGCCAGCAGTCGAGGGTGGAATGAGCAGTTCTTC. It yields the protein CASSRGWNEQFF.

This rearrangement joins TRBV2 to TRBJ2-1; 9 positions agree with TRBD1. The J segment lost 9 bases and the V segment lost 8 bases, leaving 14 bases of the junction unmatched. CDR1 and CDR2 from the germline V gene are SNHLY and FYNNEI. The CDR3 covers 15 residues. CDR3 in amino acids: CASAGPGQGQGEQFF. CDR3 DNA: TGTGCCAGCGCTGGACCGGGACAGGGTCAAGGTGAGCAGTTCTTC.

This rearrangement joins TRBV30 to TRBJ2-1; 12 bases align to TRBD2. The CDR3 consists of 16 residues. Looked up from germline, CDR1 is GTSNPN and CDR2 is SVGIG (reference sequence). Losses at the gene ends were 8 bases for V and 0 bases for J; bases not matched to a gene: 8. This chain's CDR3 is CAGITSGGSSYNEQFF. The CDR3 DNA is TGTGCCGGCATTACTAGCGGGGGGTCCTCCTACAATGAGCAGTTCTTC.

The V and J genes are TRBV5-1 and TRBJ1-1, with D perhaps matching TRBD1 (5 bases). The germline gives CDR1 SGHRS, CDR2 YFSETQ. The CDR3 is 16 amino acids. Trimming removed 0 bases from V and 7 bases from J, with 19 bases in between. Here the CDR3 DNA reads TGCGCCAGCAGCTTGGACCCGGGGGGAGATTTGGATGAAGCTTTCTTT. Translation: CASSLDPGGDLDEAFF.

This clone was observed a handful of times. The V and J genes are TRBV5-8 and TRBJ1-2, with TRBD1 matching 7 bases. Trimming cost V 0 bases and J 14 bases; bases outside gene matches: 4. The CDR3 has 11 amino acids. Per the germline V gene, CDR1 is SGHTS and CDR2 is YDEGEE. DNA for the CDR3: TGTGCCAGCAGCTTGGAGACAGGGCAGACCTTC. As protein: CASSLETGQTF.

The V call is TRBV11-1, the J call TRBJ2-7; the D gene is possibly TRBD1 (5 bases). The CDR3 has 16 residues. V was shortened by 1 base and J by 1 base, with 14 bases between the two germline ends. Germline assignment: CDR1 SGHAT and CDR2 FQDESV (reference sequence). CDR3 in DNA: TGTGCCAGCAGCTTAGTGGCCGGTTCAGGGTCCTACGAGCAGTACTTC. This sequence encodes CASSLVAGSGSYEQYF.

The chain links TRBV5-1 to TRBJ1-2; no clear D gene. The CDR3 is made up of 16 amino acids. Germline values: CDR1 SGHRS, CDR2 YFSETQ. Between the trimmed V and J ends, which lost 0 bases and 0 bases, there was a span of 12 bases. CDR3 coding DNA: TGCGCCAGCAGCTTGGGCCCCCCAGGCGCTAACTATGGCTACACCTTC. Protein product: CASSLGPPGANYGYTF.

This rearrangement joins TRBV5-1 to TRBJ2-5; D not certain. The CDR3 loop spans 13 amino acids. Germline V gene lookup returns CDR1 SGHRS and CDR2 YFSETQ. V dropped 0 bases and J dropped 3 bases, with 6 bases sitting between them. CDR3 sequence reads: CASSLGAKETQYF. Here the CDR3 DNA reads TGCGCCAGCAGCTTGGGGGCGAAAGAGACCCAGTACTTC.

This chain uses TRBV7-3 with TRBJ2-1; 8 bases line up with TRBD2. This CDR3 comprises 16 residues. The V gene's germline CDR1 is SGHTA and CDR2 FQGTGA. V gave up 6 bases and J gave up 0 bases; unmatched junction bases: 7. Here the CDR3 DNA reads TGTGCCAGCAGGATCATAGCGGGGAGCTCCTACAATGAGCAGTTCTTC. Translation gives CASRIIAGSSYNEQFF.

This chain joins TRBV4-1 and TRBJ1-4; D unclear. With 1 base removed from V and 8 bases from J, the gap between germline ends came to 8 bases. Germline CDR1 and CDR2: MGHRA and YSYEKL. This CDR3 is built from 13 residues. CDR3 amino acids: CASSQAGREKLFF. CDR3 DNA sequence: TGCGCCAGCAGCCAAGCGGGAAGGGAAAAACTGTTTTTT.

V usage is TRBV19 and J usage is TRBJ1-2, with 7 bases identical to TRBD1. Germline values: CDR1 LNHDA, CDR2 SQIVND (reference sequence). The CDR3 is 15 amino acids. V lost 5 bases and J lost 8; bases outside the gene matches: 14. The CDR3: CASSASGQNFVGYTF. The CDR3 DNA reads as TGTGCCAGTAGTGCCTCGGGACAGAATTTCGTGGGCTACACCTTC.

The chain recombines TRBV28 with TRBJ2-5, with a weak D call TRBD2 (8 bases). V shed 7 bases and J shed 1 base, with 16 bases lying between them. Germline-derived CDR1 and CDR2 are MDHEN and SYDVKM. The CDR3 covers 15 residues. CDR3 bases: TGTGCCAGCACTCACGGGGGGGACAGCCAAGAGACCCAGTACTTC. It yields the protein CASTHGGDSQETQYF.

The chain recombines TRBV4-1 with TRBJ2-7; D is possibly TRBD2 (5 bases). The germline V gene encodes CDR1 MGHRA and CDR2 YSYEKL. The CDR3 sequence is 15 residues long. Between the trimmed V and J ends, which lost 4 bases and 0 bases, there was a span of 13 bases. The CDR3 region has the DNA TGCGCCAGCAGCCCAAGCGGATTAGGCTCCTACGAGCAGTACTTC. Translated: CASSPSGLGSYEQYF.

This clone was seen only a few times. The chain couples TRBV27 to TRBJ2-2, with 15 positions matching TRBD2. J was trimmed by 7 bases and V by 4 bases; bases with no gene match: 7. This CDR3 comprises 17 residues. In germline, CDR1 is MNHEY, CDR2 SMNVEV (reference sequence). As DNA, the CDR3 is TGTGCCAGCAGTTCACACGGACTAGCGGGGGGGATCGGGGAGCTGTTTTTT. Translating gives CASSSHGLAGGIGELFF.

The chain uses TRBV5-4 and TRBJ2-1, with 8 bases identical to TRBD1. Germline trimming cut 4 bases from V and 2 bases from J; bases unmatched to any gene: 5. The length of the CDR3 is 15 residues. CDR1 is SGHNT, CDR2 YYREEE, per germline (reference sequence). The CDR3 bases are TGTGCCAGCAGCCAGGACAGGGCCACCTACAATGAGCAGTTCTTC. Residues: CASSQDRATYNEQFF.

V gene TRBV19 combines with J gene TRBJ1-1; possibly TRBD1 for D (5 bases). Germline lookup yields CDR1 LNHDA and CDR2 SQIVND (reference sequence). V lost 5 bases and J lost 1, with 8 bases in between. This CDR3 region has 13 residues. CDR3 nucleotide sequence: TGTGCCAGTAGTGCGCAGGGGAACACTGAAGCTTTCTTT. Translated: CASSAQGNTEAFF. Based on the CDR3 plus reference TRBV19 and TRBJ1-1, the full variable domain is DGGITQSPKYLFRKEGQNVTLSCEQNLNHDAMYWYRQDPGQGLRLIYYSQIVNDFQKGDIAEGYSVSREKKESFPLTVTSAQKNPTAFYLCASSAQGNTEAFFGQGTRLTVV.